This is a list of T cell receptor beta chains from one sample in a study of cytomegalovirus exposure and HLA in healthy donors. Clones were read by immunoSEQ multiplex PCR, and TCRdb kept only the in-frame ones, dropping some. The repertoire table contains about 160,000 clones. The sequenced sample was PBMCs. The receptor source for this set is a man aged 25 to 40 in good health and CMV-seronegative. The CDR3 runs from the conserved cysteine through the conserved F or W. A D gene is named only where the DNA matches it firmly.

d_call	v_call	j_call	cdr3_nt	cdr3_aa
.	TRBV4-1	TRBJ1-5	TGCGCCAGCAGCCAAGATCAACAGATCAATCAGCCCCAGCATTTT	CASSQDQQINQPQHF
TRBD2	TRBV4-2	TRBJ2-1	TGTGCCAGCAGCCCGCTAGCGGGAGGGGACAATGAGCAGTTCTTC	CASSPLAGGDNEQFF
TRBD1	TRBV29-1	TRBJ1-5	TGCAGCGTTGGGACAGGGATCGGTCAGCCCCAGCATTTT	CSVGTGIGQPQHF
TRBD2	TRBV5-8	TRBJ2-1	TGTGCCAGCAGCTTGGGACTAGCGGGATTGGGGACCTACAATGAGCAGTTCTTC	CASSLGLAGLGTYNEQFF
.	TRBV20-1	TRBJ1-1	TGCAGTGCCAATACAGCCGCTGAAGCTTTCTTT	CSANTAAEAFF
TRBD1	TRBV7-9	TRBJ1-1	TGTGCCAGCAGCTTAGGAGAGACAGGGCCGAGTAGTTCAGCTTTCTTT	CASSLGETGPSSSAFF
TRBD2	TRBV27	TRBJ2-2	TGTGCCAGCAGCCCCTGGGTGGTAGCGGGACTTCTGAACACCGGGGAGCTGTTTTTT	CASSPWVVAGLLNTGELFF
.	TRBV27	TRBJ1-2	TGTGCCAGCAGTTTAAGGTGGCGGGCAGAAGGAGGCGGCTACACCTTC	CASSLRWRAEGGGYTF
.	TRBV7-8	TRBJ2-4	TGTGCCAGCAGCCCTATATTTAGGGAGAGCATTCAGTACTTC	CASSPIFRESIQYF
.	TRBV5-1	TRBJ1-4	TGCGCCAGCAGCTTGGCAGTCTCAGGCGAAAAACTGTTTTTT	CASSLAVSGEKLFF
TRBD2	TRBV30	TRBJ2-3	TGTGCCTGGGAGGGTTTAGCGGGAGCAGATACGCAGTATTTT	CAWEGLAGADTQYF
.	TRBV29-1	TRBJ2-3	TGCAGCGTTGATATGTGGGAGAGGCTTATTTTGGATACGCAGTATTTT	CSVDMWERLILDTQYF
TRBD1	TRBV30	TRBJ1-2	TGTGCCTGGAGGCGGGACAGGGTGAACTATGGCTACACCTTC	CAWRRDRVNYGYTF
.	TRBV2	TRBJ1-5	TGTGCCAGCAACGCCGGGACTCATAGCAATCAGCCCCAGCATTTT	CASNAGTHSNQPQHF
.	TRBV4-2	TRBJ1-2	TGTGCCAGCAGCCAAGACTGGACAGACACGTCCTTAAACTATGGCTACACCTTC	CASSQDWTDTSLNYGYTF
TRBD1	TRBV2	TRBJ2-1	TGTGCCAGCAGAGACAGGGAGTCCTCCTACAATGAGCAGTTCTTC	CASRDRESSYNEQFF
TRBD1	TRBV27	TRBJ1-1	TGTGCCAGCAGTCTGCTGACAGGGGGAATGAACACTGAAGCTTTCTTT	CASSLLTGGMNTEAFF
.	TRBV30	TRBJ1-1	TGTGCCTGGAGTGTATCCGGGGTCACTGAAGCTTTCTTT	CAWSVSGVTEAFF
TRBD2	TRBV18	TRBJ2-1	TGTGCCAGCTCAGAAGCTAGCGGGAGGGCCTATGAGCAGTTCTTC	CASSEASGRAYEQFF
TRBD2	TRBV19	TRBJ2-1	TGTGCCAGTACCTCCGGACTAGCGGGAGCGGACAATGAGCAGTTCTTC	CASTSGLAGADNEQFF
.	TRBV5-1	TRBJ1-2	TGCGCCAGCAGCTTGAACCGGGGGGCAAACTATGGCTACACCTTC	CASSLNRGANYGYTF
TRBD1	TRBV29-1	TRBJ1-1	TGCAGCGTTGAAGACCGGGACAGGGGGCGAGCTTTCTTT	CSVEDRDRGRAFF
.	TRBV7-9	TRBJ2-5	TGTGCCAGCGGTTCCATAGAGAGCCAGTACTTC	CASGSIESQYF
TRBD2	TRBV29-1	TRBJ2-7	TGCAGCGTTCTCACTACTAGCGAGAGCTACGAGCAGTACTTC	CSVLTTSESYEQYF
.	TRBV5-4	TRBJ1-2	TGTGCCAGCAGCCTGCCGGAGGTCCTGGGCTACACCTTC	CASSLPEVLGYTF
TRBD2	TRBV5-8	TRBJ2-1	TGTGCCAGCAGCCTACGACTAGCGGGAGTCGACGAGCAGTTCTTC	CASSLRLAGVDEQFF
TRBD1	TRBV5-1	TRBJ2-1	TGCGCCAGCAGCTTCCAAGCCGGGACAGGTAACCCTGAGCAGTTCTTC	CASSFQAGTGNPEQFF
TRBD2	TRBV11-3	TRBJ2-7	TGTGCCAGCAGCTTAGGGCGGGAGTCTTACGAGCAGTACTTC	CASSLGRESYEQYF
.	TRBV19	TRBJ2-3	TGTGCCAGTACGGTCACGAGCACAGATACGCAGTATTTT	CASTVTSTDTQYF
TRBD2	TRBV7-9	TRBJ2-1	TGTGCCAGCAGCCCCCTAGCGGGACCCTACAATGAGCAGTTCTTC	CASSPLAGPYNEQFF
TRBD1	TRBV10-3	TRBJ2-3	TGTGCCATCAGTGAGTCCGAAACAGGGGCAGATACGCAGTATTTT	CAISESETGADTQYF
TRBD1	TRBV4-2	TRBJ1-5	TGTGCCAGCAGCCATAAAGAGAGTGCGAGGACAGGGAGCAATCAGCCCCAGCATTTT	CASSHKESARTGSNQPQHF
TRBD1	TRBV11-3	TRBJ2-7	TGTGCCAGCAGCTTCGGGACAGGGGCCTACGAGCAGTACTTC	CASSFGTGAYEQYF
TRBD1	TRBV6-5	TRBJ2-7	TGTGCCAGCAGTACCGGGACAGCCTCTAGGGAGCAGTACTTC	CASSTGTASREQYF
.	TRBV19	TRBJ2-3	TGTGCCAGTAGTGTCTCAGATACGCAGTATTTT	CASSVSDTQYF
.	TRBV5-4	TRBJ2-1	TGTGCCAGCAGCCAAAAGCGGACCCTCTACAATGAGCAGTTCTTC	CASSQKRTLYNEQFF
.	TRBV19	TRBJ1-5	TGTGCCAGTAGTATAGATCAGGGTTCGTTTTTTCCCCAGCATTTT	CASSIDQGSFFPQHF
.	TRBV10-3	TRBJ1-2	TGTGCCATCACGGGGGTTCCGCTCTATGGCTACACCTTC	CAITGVPLYGYTF
TRBD1	TRBV5-6	TRBJ1-5	TGTGCCAGCAGCTTGCGAGGACAGGAGTCACTTAGCAATCAGCCCCAGCATTTT	CASSLRGQESLSNQPQHF
TRBD1	TRBV19	TRBJ1-5	TGTGCCAGTAGTCTTCAGATACAGGGGTACGGCAATCAGCCCCAGCATTTT	CASSLQIQGYGNQPQHF
.	TRBV5-1	TRBJ2-7	TGCGCCAGCAGCTTGGGCGTTTTAATACGAGGCTCCTACGAGCAGTACTTC	CASSLGVLIRGSYEQYF
.	TRBV10-3	TRBJ1-5	TGTGCCATCAGTGGCAGGGTTGAGCAGCCCCAGCATTTT	CAISGRVEQPQHF
.	TRBV7-2	TRBJ2-7	TGTGCCAGCAGCCAGCGACCCACCTACGAGCAGTACTTC	CASSQRPTYEQYF
.	TRBV13	TRBJ1-1	TGTGCCAGCAACAACCACGAGGGCACTGAAGCTTTCTTT	CASNNHEGTEAFF
.	TRBV11-2	TRBJ1-3	TGTGCCAGCAGCTTAGGGGCAGGCCCTTCTGGAAACACCATATATTTT	CASSLGAGPSGNTIYF
TRBD1	TRBV7-7	TRBJ2-1	TGTGCCAGCAGCCTGGACAGGGACCATCATGAGCAGTTCTTC	CASSLDRDHHEQFF
.	TRBV9	TRBJ1-3	TGTGCCAGCAGCGTAGCCCCATCGACAGTCTCTGGAAACACCATATATTTT	CASSVAPSTVSGNTIYF
TRBD1	TRBV6-1	TRBJ2-1	TGTGCCAGCAGTGAAGAGGGGGCTGGCAATGAGCAGTTCTTC	CASSEEGAGNEQFF
TRBD1	TRBV15	TRBJ1-1	TGTGCCACCAGCAGGGAGGACAGGGGGAACACTGAAGCTTTCTTT	CATSREDRGNTEAFF
.	TRBV4-3	TRBJ2-3	TGCGCCAGCAGCCAAGAGTACAGGACAGATACGCAGTATTTT	CASSQEYRTDTQYF
.	TRBV4-2	TRBJ2-5	TGTGCCAGCAGCCAAGAGCGCGCTGGGGGCGGGGAGACCCAGTACTTC	CASSQERAGGGETQYF
.	TRBV30	TRBJ1-1	TGTGCCTGGAGTGTTGGCGGCGCGGGCACTGAAGCTTTCTTT	CAWSVGGAGTEAFF
.	TRBV9	TRBJ1-3	TGTGCCAGCAGCCCACATCAGGGCGGTGGAAACACCATATATTTT	CASSPHQGGGNTIYF
TRBD1	TRBV5-6	TRBJ1-5	TGTGCCAGCAGCTTTGGACAGGGGAGGCTTAGCGGCAATCAGCCCCAGCATTTT	CASSFGQGRLSGNQPQHF
.	TRBV28	TRBJ1-5	TGTGCCAGCAGGTTCGCCCGGACACGGGTTAATCAGCCCCAGCATTTT	CASRFARTRVNQPQHF
.	TRBV19	TRBJ1-5	TGTGCCAGTATGGGAACCTTCCTAGGACAGAATCAGCCCCAGCATTTT	CASMGTFLGQNQPQHF
.	TRBV4-1	TRBJ1-2	TGCGCCAGCAGCCAAGGGGGCCCGGATAAGTATGGCTACACCTTC	CASSQGGPDKYGYTF
.	TRBV4-1	TRBJ2-7	TGCGCCAGCAGCCAAGGTGTTAGCGGCTCTCACGAGCAGTACTTC	CASSQGVSGSHEQYF